The 27 T cell receptor beta chains given below trace back to one sample, sequenced in a study of CD8 T cells in Susac syndrome. RNA amounts of about 0.45 to 1 ug underwent reverse transcription with random hexamers. From the immunoSEQ multiplex PCR reads, TCRdb called clonotypes with MiXCR, one entry per CDR3 protein. The sample has roughly 100,000 distinct CDR3 sequences; roughly 94% are singletons. The sequencing sample was made of CD8+ T cells from PBMCs. The origin of the receptors is a human donor with Susac syndrome.

The rearrangement joins TRBV5-1 to TRBJ2-1; 10 bases are a match to TRBD1. The CDR3 runs 16 residues. Germline assignment: CDR1 SGHRS and CDR2 YFSETQ. The V and J ends lost 4 bases and 8 bases, in that order; junction bases with no gene match: 12. CDR3 DNA: TGCGCCAGCAGCCTGTTGTTGGGGGACAGGGGCTATGAGCAGTTCTTC. This translates into CASSLLLGDRGYEQFF.

V gene TRBV7-2 combines with J gene TRBJ2-3; D ambiguous. V was trimmed by 2 bases and J by 0 bases, leaving 15 bases between them. This CDR3 spans 17 amino acids. The germline V gene encodes CDR1 SGHTA and CDR2 FQGNSA. The CDR3 protein is CASSLRTASASTDTQYF. The CDR3 DNA sequence: TGTGCCAGCAGCTTACGGACGGCTTCTGCTAGCACAGATACGCAGTATTTT.

The chain couples TRBV20-1 to TRBJ1-2, with 11 bases fitting TRBD1. Germline values: CDR1 DFQATT, CDR2 SNEGSKA (reference sequence). V lost 1 base and J lost 0; bases outside the gene matches: 7. The CDR3 has 17 amino acids. The CDR3: CSARAGGQGASNYGYTF. The CDR3 DNA follows: TGCAGTGCTAGAGCGGGCGGACAGGGGGCTTCTAACTATGGCTACACCTTC.

This chain uses TRBV5-1 with TRBJ2-3; 10 bases align to TRBD2. J was trimmed by 6 bases and V by 2 bases; bases with no gene match: 12. This CDR3 spans 17 amino acids. The germline V gene encodes CDR1 SGHRS and CDR2 YFSETQ. The CDR3 sequence: CASSLLGLAGALDTQYF. For the CDR3, the DNA is TGCGCCAGCAGCTTACTGGGGCTAGCGGGGGCACTTGATACGCAGTATTTT.

The rearrangement joins TRBV14 to TRBJ1-2; D uncertain. CDR1 SGHDN and CDR2 FVKESK come from the germline V gene. The CDR3 runs 14 residues. Trimming stripped 0 bases from V and 8 bases from J, with 13 bases between. The CDR3 nucleotides read TGTGCCAGCAGCCAAGAAGTCAGAGTTGGCGGCTACACCTTC. This codes for CASSQEVRVGGYTF.

This chain links TRBV13 with TRBJ2-1, with a possible D match to TRBD2 (5 bases). Germline V gene data show CDR1 as PRHDT and CDR2 as FYEKMQ (reference sequence). V was clipped by 4 bases and J by 3 bases, with 13 bases between them. The CDR3 consists of 15 residues. Here the CDR3 DNA reads TGTGCCAGCAGCTCCGATCTCCGGGACTACAATGAGCAGTTCTTC. Translating gives CASSSDLRDYNEQFF.

The V call is TRBV9, the J call TRBJ1-2; 8 bases are a match to TRBD1. This CDR3 region has 16 residues. CDR1 is SGDLS, CDR2 YYNGEE, per germline. With 2 bases clipped from V and 0 bases from J, the junction kept 6 bases outside the gene matches. The CDR3 sequence: CASSVDREGPNYGYTF. In DNA form, the CDR3 reads TGTGCCAGCAGCGTGGACAGGGAGGGCCCTAACTATGGCTACACCTTC.

V and J are TRBV9 and TRBJ2-3, with unresolved D. This CDR3 has 13 residues. The V end lost 2 bases, the J end lost 2 bases, and 6 bases lay between the germline ends. The germline CDR1 and CDR2 sequences are SGDLS and YYNGEE. The CDR3: CASSVAHTDTQYF. The CDR3 nucleotides are TGTGCCAGCAGCGTGGCCCACACAGATACGCAGTATTTT.

The V and J genes are TRBV6-8 and TRBJ1-1; no firm D call. Germline V gene data show CDR1 as MNHGY and CDR2 as SAAAGT. CDR3 size: 14 residues. The V end was cut by 10 bases, the J end by 4 bases, with 19 bases between. CDR3: CANAGSQGSTEAFF. CDR3 nucleotides: TGTGCCAACGCCGGGTCTCAAGGGAGCACTGAAGCTTTCTTT.

The rearrangement links TRBV3-1 to TRBJ1-2; D uncertain. The length of the CDR3 is 13 residues. The V gene lost 2 bases and the J gene lost 3 bases, with 7 bases spanning the gap. CDR1 LGHDT and CDR2 YNNKEL come from the germline V gene (reference sequence). The CDR3 protein is CASSQPGDYGYTF. The CDR3 coding sequence is TGTGCCAGCAGCCAACCTGGCGACTATGGCTACACCTTC.

This rearrangement joins TRBV20-1 to TRBJ2-7; D perhaps matches TRBD2 (6 bases). CDR3 size: 14 residues. V lost 1 base to trimming and J lost 2 bases, with 12 bases between them. Germline V CDR1 and CDR2: DFQATT, SNEGSKA (reference sequence). The CDR3 DNA sequence: TGCAGTGCTAGAGTCCCAGGGAGGACCTACGAGCAGTACTTC. It yields the protein CSARVPGRTYEQYF.

The chain has TRBV6-5 and TRBJ1-6; 9 bases match TRBD1. This CDR3 is built from 18 residues. Germline loops: CDR1 MNHEY, CDR2 SVGAGI. The ends lost 2 bases at V and 10 bases at J; junction bases unmatched: 15. The CDR3 protein is CASSYGRIGDRVSSPLHF. CDR3 bases: TGTGCCAGCAGTTACGGGAGGATCGGGGACAGGGTTAGCTCACCCCTCCACTTT.

The rearrangement uses TRBV7-8 and TRBJ2-3, with D tentatively TRBD2 (6 bases). This CDR3 region has 15 residues. Germline assignment: CDR1 SGHVS and CDR2 FQNEAQ. Trimming stripped 2 bases from V and 3 bases from J, with 12 bases between. CDR3 loop: CASSLWRRGTDTQYF. The CDR3 DNA sequence: TGTGCCAGCAGCTTATGGCGACGGGGGACAGATACGCAGTATTTT.

The chain couples TRBV9 to TRBJ2-6; D perhaps matches TRBD2 (5 bases). The CDR3 extends over 16 amino acids. The V and J ends lost 2 bases and 0 bases respectively, with 9 bases between them. Germline-derived CDR1 and CDR2 are SGDLS and YYNGEE. The CDR3 nucleotides read TGTGCCAGCAGCGTCCGGGGTCCCTCTGGGGCCAACGTCCTGACTTTC. Translating gives CASSVRGPSGANVLTF.

The chain employs TRBV9 and TRBJ2-2, with D perhaps matching TRBD1 (5 bases). Trimming took off 3 bases at V and 8 bases at J, with 17 bases between the two ends. This CDR3 region has 15 residues. Germline values: CDR1 SGDLS, CDR2 YYNGEE. CDR3 in DNA: TGTGCCAGCAGCGGAGGACCGACAGTGTTGGGGGAGCTGTTTTTT. Translating it yields CASSGGPTVLGELFF.

The chain recombines TRBV3-1 with TRBJ1-4, with D maybe TRBD1 (5 bases). CDR1 is LGHDT, CDR2 YNNKEL, per germline (reference sequence). The V end lost 1 base, the J end lost 8 bases, and 20 bases lay between the germline ends. The CDR3 sequence is 17 residues long. The CDR3 DNA reads as TGTGCCAGCAGCCAAGCAACCGGGGCGGCAGGGCAAGAAAAACTGTTTTTT. Protein product: CASSQATGAAGQEKLFF.

This clonotype has only one observation. V is TRBV27 and J is TRBJ1-6, with D perhaps TRBD1 (6 bases). This CDR3 is built from 16 residues. Trimming stripped 5 bases from V and 0 bases from J, with 11 bases between. The germline CDR1 and CDR2 sequences are MNHEY and SMNVEV (reference sequence). The CDR3 sequence is CASSQTGSSYNSPLHF. For the CDR3, the DNA is TGTGCCAGCAGTCAAACAGGGAGCTCCTATAATTCACCCCTCCACTTT.

The gene calls are TRBV15 and TRBJ1-5; 9 nucleotides agree with TRBD1. With V trimmed by 5 bases and J by 5 bases, 7 bases remained unmatched. This CDR3 comprises 15 residues. The V gene's germline CDR1 is LNHNV and CDR2 YYDKDF (reference sequence). CDR3 in DNA: TGTGCCACCAGCGGAGGGACAGGGTCTTATCAGCCCCAGCATTTT. Amino acids: CATSGGTGSYQPQHF.

This clonotype was found once. This chain uses TRBV12-3 or TRBV12-4 with TRBJ2-4; TRBD2 is a possible D gene (6 bases). The V gene lost 7 bases and the J gene lost 1 base, with 11 bases spanning the gap. This CDR3 is built from 14 residues. CDR3 loop: CASTATSAKNIQYF. The CDR3, as DNA: TGTGCCAGCACCGCAACTAGCGCCAAAAACATTCAGTACTTC.

CDR3 protein: CSARDPDSGDYEQYF. DNA for the CDR3: TGCAGTGCTAGAGATCCCGACTCCGGGGACTACGAGCAGTACTTC. The chain carries TRBV20-1 and TRBJ2-7; perhaps TRBD2 as D (5 bases). CDR1 is DFQATT and CDR2 is SNEGSKA in the germline V gene (reference sequence). This CDR3 is 15 amino acids long. V dropped 0 bases and J dropped 3 bases, with 15 bases sitting between them.

The J gene is TRBJ1-1, the V gene TRBV6-5, with D unclear. There are 11 residues in the CDR3. Trimming pared 7 bases from V and 6 bases from J, leaving 9 bases between. CDR1 MNHEY and CDR2 SVGAGI come from the germline V gene. CDR3 DNA: TGTGCCAGCACCGAGGGAGCTGAAGCTTTCTTT. Translated: CASTEGAEAFF.

The V gene is TRBV12-3 or TRBV12-4, the J gene TRBJ2-4; D is uncertain. V was pared by 2 bases and J by 8 bases, with 10 bases between. CDR3 length equals 13 residues. CDR3 sequence (DNA): TGTGCCAGCAGTTTAAGGGCCAATGACATTCAGTACTTC. Protein sequence: CASSLRANDIQYF.

The rearrangement links TRBV5-6 to TRBJ2-7, with D unresolved. The CDR3 contains 16 residues. Between the trimmed V and J ends, which lost 6 bases and 1 base, there was a span of 20 bases. Germline V gene data show CDR1 as SGHDT and CDR2 as YYEEEE. The CDR3 region has the DNA TGTGCCAGCAACCGACGAACGACCCCCGCGTCCTACGAGCAGTACTTC. Translation: CASNRRTTPASYEQYF.

The chain couples TRBV7-2 to TRBJ2-1; D is unresolved. The CDR3 spans 14 residues. Germline CDR1 reads SGHTA; CDR2 reads FQGNSA. Trimming left V 1 base short and J 7 bases short, with 11 bases between. Here the CDR3 DNA reads TGTGCCAGCAGCTTAGGGTCTATTGGGAATGAGCAGTTCTTC. It codes for CASSLGSIGNEQFF.

The chain has TRBV7-2 and TRBJ1-2; D ambiguous. The V and J ends lost 2 bases and 3 bases respectively, with 10 bases between them. CDR3 length: 14 amino acids. Looked up from germline, CDR1 is SGHTA and CDR2 is FQGNSA. The CDR3, as DNA: TGTGCCAGCAGCTTAAGCCGGGTCGACTATGGCTACACCTTC. It specifies CASSLSRVDYGYTF. Full variable domain (outside the CDR3, taken from reference TRBV7-2 and TRBJ1-2): GAGVSQSPSNKVTEKGKDVELRCDPISGHTALYWYRQSLGQGLEFLIYFQGNSAPDKSGLPSDRFSAERTGGSVSTLTIQRTQQEDSAVYLCASSLSRVDYGYTFGSGTRLTVV.

The genes are TRBV18 and TRBJ2-2; D is undetermined. CDR1 and CDR2 (germline): KGHSH, LQKENI. Trimming removed 2 bases from V and 6 bases from J, with 7 bases in between. CDR3 length equals 13 residues. CDR3 sequence (DNA): TGTGCCAGCTCACCATCCGGGTCCGGGGAGCTGTTTTTT. As protein: CASSPSGSGELFF.

The chain uses TRBV21-1 and TRBJ2-4. TRBV21-1 is labeled a pseudogene. This CDR3 has 16 residues. The CDR3 spells CASSKGKGLAKNIQYF. In DNA form, the CDR3 reads TGTGCCAGCAGCAAAGGGAAAGGTCTAGCCAAAAACATTCAGTACTTC.